This entry lists 15 T cell receptor beta chains sequenced from one sample in a study of CD8 T cells in ankylosing spondylitis. MiXCR, applied by TCRdb to the 5' RACE reads, yields one record per CDR3 protein. The sample includes around 90,000 distinct CDR3 sequences, 27% seen only once; the top ten take around three fifths. Sequencing input: blood, either unsorted or a sorted T cell fraction (not recorded which). Source of these receptors: a male donor with ankylosing spondylitis or in good health (not recorded which).

This clonotype was counted only a few times. The chain links TRBV5-1 to TRBJ2-7; D is unclear. The CDR3 consists of 15 residues. The ends were cut back, 0 bases at V and 0 bases at J, with 10 bases in the middle. Germline CDR1 reads SGHRS; CDR2 reads YFSETQ. The CDR3 spells CASSLVGPSSYEQYF. The CDR3 DNA follows: TGCGCCAGCAGCTTGGTAGGGCCTAGCTCCTACGAGCAGTACTTC.

This clonotype has more than one count but fewer than ten. The chain carries TRBV20-1 and TRBJ2-7; D unclear. V was trimmed by 5 bases and J by 3 bases, leaving 17 bases between them. Germline V gene data show CDR1 as DFQATT and CDR2 as SNEGSKA (reference sequence). The CDR3 consists of 14 residues. The CDR3 sequence is CSASPPSQHYEQYV. For the CDR3, the DNA is TGCAGTGCTTCCCCCCCCAGCCAGCACTACGAGCAGTACGTC.

This clonotype was detected many times. The chain couples TRBV20-1 to TRBJ2-5; the match to TRBD2 covers 13 bases. The CDR3 has 15 residues. Germline assignment: CDR1 DFQATT and CDR2 SNEGSKA (reference sequence). V dropped 0 bases and J dropped 7; count of bases not matched to a gene: 5. CDR3: CSARDGTSGMGTQYF. Written as DNA, the CDR3 is TGCAGTGCTAGAGATGGGACTAGCGGGATGGGGACCCAGTACTTC.

The genes are TRBV3-1 and TRBJ1-4; TRBD1 might be the D (5 bases). V was trimmed by 0 bases and J by 10 bases, leaving 15 bases between them. This CDR3 spans 15 amino acids. Looked up from germline, CDR1 is LGHDT and CDR2 is YNNKEL (reference sequence). CDR3 in amino acids: CASSQDHRGRGKLFF. In DNA, the CDR3 is TGTGCCAGCAGCCAAGATCACCGGGGTAGGGGAAAACTGTTTTTT.

This clonotype was counted only a few times. The V gene is TRBV20-1, the J gene TRBJ1-4; D may be TRBD1 (5 bases). The germline V and J ends were trimmed by 0 bases and 8 bases, with 16 bases remaining between them. The CDR3 contains 15 residues. The V gene's germline CDR1 is DFQATT and CDR2 SNEGSKA (reference sequence). This chain's CDR3 is CSARDQGFRSEKLFF. The CDR3 coding sequence is TGCAGTGCTAGAGATCAGGGATTCCGAAGCGAAAAACTGTTTTTT.

This chain uses TRBV7-3 with TRBJ2-7; D remains ambiguous. Germline V gene sequence: CDR1 SGHTA, CDR2 FQGTGA. The V and J ends lost 1 base and 3 bases respectively, with 7 bases between them. The CDR3 is 13 amino acids. The CDR3 spells CASSLSPSYEQYF. Written as DNA, the CDR3 is TGTGCCAGCAGCTTAAGTCCTAGCTACGAGCAGTACTTC.

This clonotype has just a few counts. At one boundary the junction diverges from the germline segment, which might be a read error. The chain couples TRBV7-2 to TRBJ2-2; perhaps TRBD2 as D (5 bases). Germline CDR1 reads SGHTA; CDR2 reads FQGNSA. This CDR3 is 12 amino acids long. CDR3 sequence reads: CASSLALGPGIF. CDR3 DNA sequence: TGTGCCAGCAGCTTAGCGCTAGGCCCCGGGATTTTT.

The V and J genes are TRBV5-5 and TRBJ1-6, with no clear D. V was shortened by 2 bases and J by 10 bases, with 7 bases between the two germline ends. Germline assignment: CDR1 SGHKS and CDR2 YYEKEE (reference sequence). CDR3 length: 12 residues. The CDR3 protein is CASSFPKSPLHF. CDR3 nucleotides: TGTGCCAGCAGCTTTCCGAAGTCACCCCTCCACTTT.

The V and J genes are TRBV19 and TRBJ2-5; D is unclear. V gave up 8 bases and J gave up 0 bases, with 10 bases separating them. This CDR3 has 13 amino acids. In germline, CDR1 is LNHDA, CDR2 SQIVND (reference sequence). The CDR3 reads CASGRTYQETQYF. Here the CDR3 DNA reads TGTGCCAGTGGCCGTACGTACCAAGAGACCCAGTACTTC.

The sample holds many counts of this clonotype. This chain connects TRBV12-3 or TRBV12-4 to TRBJ2-4; no reliable D call. CDR3 length equals 13 residues. Trimming removed 7 bases from V and 1 base from J, with 8 bases in between. This CDR3 reads CASTPPAKNIQYF. DNA of the CDR3: TGTGCCAGCACCCCGCCGGCCAAAAACATTCAGTACTTC.

The rearrangement uses TRBV12-3 or TRBV12-4 and TRBJ1-2; possibly TRBD1 for D (6 bases). The CDR3 consists of 13 residues. The V end lost 6 bases, the J end lost 6 bases, and 14 bases lay between the germline ends. In DNA form, the CDR3 reads TGTGCCAGCAGGCCAGGGGAGTGGGATGGCTACACCTTC. Translation gives CASRPGEWDGYTF.

At least ten counts were recorded for this clonotype. The rearrangement uses TRBV5-1 and TRBJ2-4; D is unclear. The CDR3 spans 18 residues. Germline V CDR1 and CDR2: SGHRS, YFSETQ. V lost 2 bases and J 0 bases, leaving 18 bases between the germline ends. CDR3 loop: CASSFSVIPAIAKNIQYF. The CDR3 coding sequence is TGCGCCAGCAGCTTCTCGGTTATCCCAGCTATAGCCAAAAACATTCAGTACTTC.

The genes are TRBV28 and TRBJ1-2, with unresolved D. The CDR3 covers 15 residues. The ends were cut back, 3 bases at V and 3 bases at J, with 14 bases in the middle. Germline V gene data show CDR1 as MDHEN and CDR2 as SYDVKM. The CDR3 bases are TGTGCCAGCAGTTTCGGCAATACAGCTTACTATGGCTACACCTTC. Encoded protein: CASSFGNTAYYGYTF.

This chain links TRBV7-2 with TRBJ2-7, with TRBD1 matching 8 bases. The V gene end was trimmed by 2 bases and the J gene end by 3 bases; junction bases not matched to a gene: 6. The CDR3 length is 15 residues. Germline V CDR1 and CDR2: SGHTA, FQGNSA. Here the CDR3 reads CASSLLSGGGYEQYV. The CDR3 nucleotides read TGTGCCAGCAGCTTACTTTCAGGGGGCGGCTACGAGCAGTACGTC.

The rearrangement uses TRBV28 and TRBJ1-2; 10 bases agree with TRBD1. The CDR3 contains 16 residues. CDR1 is MDHEN and CDR2 is SYDVKM in the germline V gene. J gave up 8 bases and V 7 bases, and 16 bases lay outside the gene matches. The DNA of the CDR3 is TGTGCCAGCAAACCGGGACAGGGGCGTCAGAGTGACGGCTACACCTTC. Encoded protein: CASKPGQGRQSDGYTF.